The T cell receptor (beta chain) described here comes from a study of shared clonotypes between healthy human individuals. The assay was immunoSEQ multiplex PCR, and TCRdb's table has in-frame clones only and misses some. The repertoire holds about 700,000 clones, 74% seen once, with about 1.7% in the top ten. Between the trimmed V and J ends, which lost 4 bases and 1 base, there was a span of 14 bases. The CDR3 runs to 15 residues. Germline V CDR1 and CDR2: SGHNT, YYREEE (reference sequence). This receptor was identified in a young woman in good health. This chain connects TRBV5-4 to TRBJ1-1; D is perhaps TRBD1 (5 bases). Sequencing used memory CD4+ T cells sorted from blood. This sample's subset: CD45RA-negative fraction. The chain's CDR3 is CASSRTDRSNTEAFF. CDR3 in DNA: TGTGCCAGCAGCCGCACCGACAGATCGAACACTGAAGCTTTCTTT.